Listed below are T cell receptor beta chains from one sample, sequenced in a study of blood T cell repertoires in COVID-19. Clones were read by immunoSEQ multiplex PCR, and TCRdb kept only the in-frame ones, dropping some. The sample holds 250,000 to 400,000 clones; about 87% are singletons and the top ten take 1.5% to 2%. Source material: peripheral blood. These receptors came from a woman aged 25 to 45 with COVID-19, enrolled during active disease. The CDR3 runs from the conserved cysteine through the conserved F or W. Each record gives: CDR3 DNA, CDR3 protein, V gene, D gene, clone size, J gene. D genes are given only for firm matches. Clone size appears in some rows only: once, few, many, or a class for an expanded clone.

CDR3nt: TGTGCCAGTAGTAGGCAAGTTAACACAGATACGCAGTATTTT
CDR3aa: CASSRQVNTDTQYF
v_gene: TRBV19
d_gene: NA
abundance: NA
j_gene: TRBJ2-3

CDR3nt: TGTGCCAGCAGCTTAGTGTCGGTCAGGAATGAGCAGTTCTTC
CDR3aa: CASSLVSVRNEQFF
v_gene: TRBV11-1
d_gene: NA
abundance: NA
j_gene: TRBJ2-1

CDR3nt: TGTGCCAGCAGCCAAGGGAGCGGTCAGCCCCAGCATTTT
CDR3aa: CASSQGSGQPQHF
v_gene: TRBV6-4
d_gene: NA
abundance: NA
j_gene: TRBJ1-5

CDR3nt: TGTGCCAGCAGTTACTCGAACAGGGGACACACTGAAGCTTTCTTT
CDR3aa: CASSYSNRGHTEAFF
v_gene: TRBV6-5
d_gene: TRBD1
abundance: NA
j_gene: TRBJ1-1

CDR3nt: TGCGCCAGCAGATTCGGGGGCCAGGGGGGTAATTCACCCCTCCACTTT
CDR3aa: CASRFGGQGGNSPLHF
v_gene: TRBV4-1
d_gene: TRBD1
abundance: few
j_gene: TRBJ1-6

CDR3nt: TGTGCCAGCAGCCAGAACAGGGGGATTGCCACTGAAGCTTTCTTT
CDR3aa: CASSQNRGIATEAFF
v_gene: TRBV3-1/TRBV3-2
d_gene: TRBD1
abundance: once
j_gene: TRBJ1-1

CDR3nt: TGTGCCAGCAGAGACAGGGGTAATTCACCCCTCCACTTT
CDR3aa: CASRDRGNSPLHF
v_gene: TRBV28
d_gene: TRBD1
abundance: NA
j_gene: TRBJ1-6

CDR3nt: TGTGCCAGCAGTCGACGACAGGGTTATAGCAATCAGCCCCAGCATTTT
CDR3aa: CASSRRQGYSNQPQHF
v_gene: TRBV6-6
d_gene: TRBD1
abundance: NA
j_gene: TRBJ1-5

CDR3nt: TGTGCCACCAAGGCAAGCGGGGGGACCGGGGAGCTGTTTTTT
CDR3aa: CATKASGGTGELFF
v_gene: TRBV2
d_gene: TRBD2
abundance: NA
j_gene: TRBJ2-2

CDR3nt: TGTGCCAGCAGCAAACTTAGCGCTGAAGCTTTCTTT
CDR3aa: CASSKLSAEAFF
v_gene: TRBV6-5
d_gene: NA
abundance: NA
j_gene: TRBJ1-1

CDR3nt: TGTGCCAGCAGCCTTGGGGAGGGGTCGGGTGAAGCTTTCTTT
CDR3aa: CASSLGEGSGEAFF
v_gene: TRBV13
d_gene: NA
abundance: once
j_gene: TRBJ1-1

CDR3nt: TGTGCCAGCAGCTTAGGGCTGGACAGGGCGTATTTT
CDR3aa: CASSLGLDRAYF
v_gene: TRBV7-9
d_gene: TRBD1
abundance: NA
j_gene: TRBJ1-4

CDR3nt: TGTGCCAGCAGCCTAGGTTCGGACACTGAAGCTTTCTTT
CDR3aa: CASSLGSDTEAFF
v_gene: TRBV6-5
d_gene: NA
abundance: NA
j_gene: TRBJ1-1

CDR3nt: TGCGCCAGCAGCCAAGTGGACACTTTTAACTATGGCTACACCTTC
CDR3aa: CASSQVDTFNYGYTF
v_gene: TRBV4-1
d_gene: NA
abundance: NA
j_gene: TRBJ1-2

CDR3nt: TGTGCCACCAGCAGAGATTTGCAGGGCGCGATATATTTT
CDR3aa: CATSRDLQGAIYF
v_gene: TRBV15
d_gene: NA
abundance: NA
j_gene: TRBJ1-3

CDR3nt: TGTGCCATCAGTGAGTCGCCCGAATCCGGTATTGGCTACACCTTC
CDR3aa: CAISESPESGIGYTF
v_gene: TRBV10-3
d_gene: NA
abundance: NA
j_gene: TRBJ1-2

CDR3nt: TGCGCCAGCAGCCGGGACAGGAACACTGAAGCTTTCTTT
CDR3aa: CASSRDRNTEAFF
v_gene: TRBV23-1
d_gene: TRBD1
abundance: NA
j_gene: TRBJ1-1

CDR3nt: TGTGCCAGCAGCTTAGGACAGGGAGATCAGCCCCAGCATTTT
CDR3aa: CASSLGQGDQPQHF
v_gene: TRBV7-2
d_gene: TRBD1
abundance: NA
j_gene: TRBJ1-5

CDR3nt: TGTGCCAGCAGCTTGGTGGCCAGTGCTAGGACTGGAAACACCATATATTTT
CDR3aa: CASSLVASARTGNTIYF
v_gene: TRBV5-5
d_gene: NA
abundance: once
j_gene: TRBJ1-3

CDR3nt: TGTGCCAGTAGTATAGATTCCGGGACACCCTACGAGCAGTACTTC
CDR3aa: CASSIDSGTPYEQYF
v_gene: TRBV19
d_gene: NA
abundance: NA
j_gene: TRBJ2-7

CDR3nt: TGTGCCAGCAGTACTAGGGTTCCTGGAAACACCATATATTTT
CDR3aa: CASSTRVPGNTIYF
v_gene: TRBV6-5
d_gene: NA
abundance: NA
j_gene: TRBJ1-3

CDR3nt: TGTGCCAGCAGTCCCCTCCGGGACAGGGCTAATGGCTACACCTTC
CDR3aa: CASSPLRDRANGYTF
v_gene: TRBV6-2/TRBV6-3
d_gene: TRBD1
abundance: few
j_gene: TRBJ1-2

CDR3nt: TGCGCCAGCAGTCAGGCCTCGGACAGTAGCAGCTATAATTCACCCCTCCACTTT
CDR3aa: CASSQASDSSSYNSPLHF
v_gene: TRBV23-1
d_gene: NA
abundance: NA
j_gene: TRBJ1-6

CDR3nt: TGTGCCAGCAGCCTGACAGGGCATGGCTACACCTTC
CDR3aa: CASSLTGHGYTF
v_gene: TRBV28
d_gene: TRBD1
abundance: NA
j_gene: TRBJ1-2

CDR3nt: TGCGCCAGCAGCCAACCCTGGCTGGGGGCTGATGAGCAGTTCTTC
CDR3aa: CASSQPWLGADEQFF
v_gene: TRBV4-1
d_gene: NA
abundance: NA
j_gene: TRBJ2-1

CDR3nt: TGTGCCAGCAGCCCACGCCCGAGGAGCGGGGGGGCTGGTGAGCAGTTCTTC
CDR3aa: CASSPRPRSGGAGEQFF
v_gene: TRBV9
d_gene: TRBD2
abundance: NA
j_gene: TRBJ2-1

CDR3nt: TGTGCCAGCAGCACCCACCTCCGGGGGGAGCTGTTTTTT
CDR3aa: CASSTHLRGELFF
v_gene: TRBV28
d_gene: NA
abundance: once
j_gene: TRBJ2-2

CDR3nt: TGCAGTGCCGAAGGAAGCGCTGAAGCTTTCTTT
CDR3aa: CSAEGSAEAFF
v_gene: TRBV20-1
d_gene: NA
abundance: NA
j_gene: TRBJ1-1

CDR3nt: TGCGCCAGCAGCCAAGATCCGGGACTCTCGAATCAGCCCCAGCATTTT
CDR3aa: CASSQDPGLSNQPQHF
v_gene: TRBV4-1
d_gene: NA
abundance: NA
j_gene: TRBJ1-5

CDR3nt: TGTGCCAGCACCCTGGAGGCAGGGAACACTGAAGCTTTCTTT
CDR3aa: CASTLEAGNTEAFF
v_gene: TRBV5-5
d_gene: NA
abundance: once
j_gene: TRBJ1-1

CDR3nt: TGTGCCAGCTCTACGCAAGGGGACACTGAAGCTTTCTTT
CDR3aa: CASSTQGDTEAFF
v_gene: TRBV5-5
d_gene: NA
abundance: few
j_gene: TRBJ1-1

CDR3nt: TGTGCCAGCAGCGCAGGTGACAGGGTGTCTGGGGCCAACGTCCTGACTTTC
CDR3aa: CASSAGDRVSGANVLTF
v_gene: TRBV7-6
d_gene: TRBD1
abundance: NA
j_gene: TRBJ2-6

CDR3nt: TGTGCCAGCAGCGTAGCGGGGGACGGGAATTCACCCCTCCACTTT
CDR3aa: CASSVAGDGNSPLHF
v_gene: TRBV9
d_gene: NA
abundance: NA
j_gene: TRBJ1-6

CDR3nt: TGTGCCAGCAGCCCAGGACAGGGACTGTCAGATACGCAGTATTTT
CDR3aa: CASSPGQGLSDTQYF
v_gene: TRBV11-2
d_gene: TRBD1
abundance: NA
j_gene: TRBJ2-3

CDR3nt: TGTGCCAGCTCACCGTCAGGGGGCCTTAGGGCTTTCTTT
CDR3aa: CASSPSGGLRAFF
v_gene: TRBV18
d_gene: TRBD1
abundance: NA
j_gene: TRBJ1-1

CDR3nt: TGTGCCAGCTCGACAGGGGGCGCCGGAATTGAAAAACTGTTTTTT
CDR3aa: CASSTGGAGIEKLFF
v_gene: TRBV19
d_gene: TRBD1
abundance: NA
j_gene: TRBJ1-4

CDR3nt: TGTGCCAGCACCCGCGACATAAACTATGGCTACACCTTC
CDR3aa: CASTRDINYGYTF
v_gene: TRBV6-5
d_gene: NA
abundance: NA
j_gene: TRBJ1-2

CDR3nt: TGTGCCAGCAGACCAAATTACCGAGGGACCGGGGAGCTGTTTTTT
CDR3aa: CASRPNYRGTGELFF
v_gene: TRBV7-8
d_gene: NA
abundance: NA
j_gene: TRBJ2-2

CDR3nt: TGTGCCAGCAGGTCGGGGGATTCCAAAAACATTCAGTACTTC
CDR3aa: CASRSGDSKNIQYF
v_gene: TRBV28
d_gene: NA
abundance: NA
j_gene: TRBJ2-4

CDR3nt: TGTGCCAGCAGTGAGGACAGGGGGCAGACTGAAGCTTTCTTT
CDR3aa: CASSEDRGQTEAFF
v_gene: TRBV2
d_gene: TRBD1
abundance: NA
j_gene: TRBJ1-1

CDR3nt: TGTGCCTGGAGTGTAGGACAGGGTAGAGATACGCAGTATTTT
CDR3aa: CAWSVGQGRDTQYF
v_gene: TRBV30
d_gene: TRBD1
abundance: NA
j_gene: TRBJ2-3

CDR3nt: TGTGCCAGCAGCCCCACTGGGGCGGAGACCCAGTACTTC
CDR3aa: CASSPTGAETQYF
v_gene: TRBV3-1/TRBV3-2
d_gene: NA
abundance: NA
j_gene: TRBJ2-5

CDR3nt: TGTGCCAGCAGCTTATCCGGGGGAGGCACTGAAGCTTTCTTT
CDR3aa: CASSLSGGGTEAFF
v_gene: TRBV7-9
d_gene: NA
abundance: NA
j_gene: TRBJ1-1

CDR3nt: TGTGCCAGCAGCCAAGATCTGTGGCAGTTGCAGTTCTTC
CDR3aa: CASSQDLWQLQFF
v_gene: TRBV4-2
d_gene: NA
abundance: once
j_gene: TRBJ2-1

CDR3nt: TGTGCCAGTAGTTACGGGACAGGGCGCGACGAGCAGTACTTC
CDR3aa: CASSYGTGRDEQYF
v_gene: TRBV19
d_gene: TRBD1
abundance: once
j_gene: TRBJ2-7

CDR3nt: TGTGCCAGCAACTTGGGGGGTATTTACGAGCAGTACTTC
CDR3aa: CASNLGGIYEQYF
v_gene: TRBV12-3/TRBV12-4
d_gene: NA
abundance: few
j_gene: TRBJ2-7